This paragraph reports one T cell receptor (beta chain). These data originate in a study of blood T cell repertoires in COVID-19. The CDR3 is 13 amino acids. V was pared by 6 bases and J by 4 bases, with 10 bases between. Per germline, CDR1 MNHEY and CDR2 SMNVEV (reference sequence). Clones were sequenced by immunoSEQ multiplex PCR, and TCRdb holds only the in-frame ones, with some missing. The table records more than 300,000 clones, more than 90% of them present only once. The TCR was taken from a woman younger than 45 who had been exposed to COVID-19. The chain links TRBV27 to TRBJ1-5; a possible D gene is TRBD1 (6 bases). The specimen was PBMCs or T cells enriched from blood (not recorded which). The CDR3 region is CASRTGDNQPQHF. CDR3 nucleotide sequence: TGTGCCAGCAGGACAGGCGATAATCAGCCCCAGCATTTT.